The TCR beta chain described here comes from a study of blood T cell repertoires in COVID-19. Looking at the study overall: The samples span acute and convalescent COVID-19 from the United States, Italy and Spain.

In the original analysis: Amplification of reference gene primers was used by the study to estimate nucleated cell counts. Sequencing used immunoSEQ multiplex PCR; TCRdb keeps in-frame clones, though not all of them. Clone size and the V and J calls come from that table; the DNA yielded D and trimming. The sample has more than 100,000 clones, over 80% seen once. There are 14 residues in the CDR3. J lost 10 bases, V lost 4 bases, and 12 bases had no gene match. CDR1 and CDR2 from the germline V gene are LGHDT and YNNKEL (reference sequence). The clonotype comes from a man in his forties or fifties with active COVID-19. The sequenced material came from peripheral blood. The chain links TRBV3-1 (or the pseudogene TRBV3-2) to TRBJ1-1, with TRBD1 matching 7 bases. This CDR3 reads CASSLRDRAGSAFF. The DNA for the CDR3 is TGTGCCAGCAGCCTGCGTGACAGGGCAGGTTCAGCTTTCTTT.